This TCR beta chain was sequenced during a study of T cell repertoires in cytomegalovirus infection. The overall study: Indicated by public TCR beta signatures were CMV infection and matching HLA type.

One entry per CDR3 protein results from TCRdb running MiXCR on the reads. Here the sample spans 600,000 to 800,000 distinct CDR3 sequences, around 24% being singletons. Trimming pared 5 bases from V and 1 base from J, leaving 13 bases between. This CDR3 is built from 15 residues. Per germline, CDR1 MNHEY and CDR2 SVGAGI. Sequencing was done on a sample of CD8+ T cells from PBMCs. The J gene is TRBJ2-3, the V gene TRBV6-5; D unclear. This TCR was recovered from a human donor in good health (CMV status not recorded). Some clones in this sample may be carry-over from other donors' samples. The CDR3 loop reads CASSPDLWGTDTQYF. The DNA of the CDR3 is TGTGCCAGCAGTCCGGACCTTTGGGGCACAGATACGCAGTATTTT.